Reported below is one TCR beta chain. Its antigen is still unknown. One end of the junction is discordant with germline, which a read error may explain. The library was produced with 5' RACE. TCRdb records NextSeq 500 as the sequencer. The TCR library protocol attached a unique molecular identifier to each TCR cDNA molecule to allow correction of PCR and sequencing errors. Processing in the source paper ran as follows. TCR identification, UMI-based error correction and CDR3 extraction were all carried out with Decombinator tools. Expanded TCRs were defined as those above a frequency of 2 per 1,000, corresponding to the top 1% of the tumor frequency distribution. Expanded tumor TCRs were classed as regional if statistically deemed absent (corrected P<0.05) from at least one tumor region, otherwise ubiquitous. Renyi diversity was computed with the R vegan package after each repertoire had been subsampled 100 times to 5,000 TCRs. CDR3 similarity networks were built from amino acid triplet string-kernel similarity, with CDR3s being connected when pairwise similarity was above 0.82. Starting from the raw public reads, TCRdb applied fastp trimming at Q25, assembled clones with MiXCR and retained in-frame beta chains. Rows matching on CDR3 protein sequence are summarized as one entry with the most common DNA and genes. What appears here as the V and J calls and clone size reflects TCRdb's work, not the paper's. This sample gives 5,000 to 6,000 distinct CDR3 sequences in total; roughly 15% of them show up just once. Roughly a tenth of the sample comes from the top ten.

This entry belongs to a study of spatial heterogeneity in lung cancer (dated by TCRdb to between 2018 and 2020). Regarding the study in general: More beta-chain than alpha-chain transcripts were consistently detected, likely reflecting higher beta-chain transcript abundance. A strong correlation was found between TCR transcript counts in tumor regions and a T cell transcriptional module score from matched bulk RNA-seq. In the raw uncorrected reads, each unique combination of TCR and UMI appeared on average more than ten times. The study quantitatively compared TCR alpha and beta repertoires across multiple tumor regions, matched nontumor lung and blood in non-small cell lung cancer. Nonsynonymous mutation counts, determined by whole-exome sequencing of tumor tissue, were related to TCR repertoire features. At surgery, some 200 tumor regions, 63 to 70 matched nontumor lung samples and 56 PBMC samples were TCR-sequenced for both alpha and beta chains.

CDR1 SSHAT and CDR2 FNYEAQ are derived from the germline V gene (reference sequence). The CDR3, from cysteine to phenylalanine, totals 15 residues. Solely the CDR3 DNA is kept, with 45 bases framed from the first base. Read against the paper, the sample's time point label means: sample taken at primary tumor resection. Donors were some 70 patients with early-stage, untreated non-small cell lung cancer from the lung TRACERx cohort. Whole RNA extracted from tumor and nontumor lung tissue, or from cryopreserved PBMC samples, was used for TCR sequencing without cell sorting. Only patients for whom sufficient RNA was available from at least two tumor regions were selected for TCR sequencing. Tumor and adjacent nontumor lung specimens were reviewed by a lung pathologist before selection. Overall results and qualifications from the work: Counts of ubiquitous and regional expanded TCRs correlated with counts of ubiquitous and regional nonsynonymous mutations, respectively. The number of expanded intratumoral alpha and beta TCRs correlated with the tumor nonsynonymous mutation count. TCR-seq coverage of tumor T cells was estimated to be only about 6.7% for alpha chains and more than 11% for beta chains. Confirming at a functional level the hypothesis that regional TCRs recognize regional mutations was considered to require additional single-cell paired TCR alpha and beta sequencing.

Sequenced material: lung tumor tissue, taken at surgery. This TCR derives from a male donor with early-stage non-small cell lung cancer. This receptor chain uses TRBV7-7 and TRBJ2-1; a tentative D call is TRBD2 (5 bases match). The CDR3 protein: CASSLAPGIYNEQFF. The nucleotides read TGTGCTAGCAGCTTAGCTCCGGGAATCTACAATGAGCAGTTCTTC. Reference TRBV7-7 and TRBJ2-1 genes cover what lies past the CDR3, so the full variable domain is GAGVSQSPRYKVTKRGQDVTLRCDPISSHATLYWYQQALGQGPEFLTYFNYEAQPDKSGLPSDRFSAERPEGSISTLTIQRTEQRDSAMYRCASSLAPGIYNEQFFGPGTRLTVL.